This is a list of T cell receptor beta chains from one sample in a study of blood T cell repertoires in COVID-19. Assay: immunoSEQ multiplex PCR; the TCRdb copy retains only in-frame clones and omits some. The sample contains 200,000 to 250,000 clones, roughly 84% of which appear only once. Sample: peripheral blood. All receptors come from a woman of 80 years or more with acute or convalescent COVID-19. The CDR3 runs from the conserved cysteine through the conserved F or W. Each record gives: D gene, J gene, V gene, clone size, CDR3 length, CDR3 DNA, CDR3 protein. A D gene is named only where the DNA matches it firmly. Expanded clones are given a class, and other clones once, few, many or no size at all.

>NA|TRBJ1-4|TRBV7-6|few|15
TGTGCCAGCAGCTTAGCGACGGGGGCTAATGAAAAACTGTTTTTT
CASSLATGANEKLFF
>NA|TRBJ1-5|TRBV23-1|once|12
TGCGCCAGCAGAACAAGTAATCAGCCCCAGCATTTT
CASRTSNQPQHF
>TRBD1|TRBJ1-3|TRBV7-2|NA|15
TGTGCCAGCAGCGGTCAGACAGGGGACGGAAACACCATATATTTT
CASSGQTGDGNTIYF
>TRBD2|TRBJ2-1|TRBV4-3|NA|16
TGCGCCAGCAGCCAAAACCCCAGCGGGGGGGCCCATGAGCAGTTCTTC
CASSQNPSGGAHEQFF
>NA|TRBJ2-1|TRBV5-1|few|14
TGCGCCAGCAGCTCCCTAAACTCCTACAATGAGCAGTTCTTC
CASSSLNSYNEQFF
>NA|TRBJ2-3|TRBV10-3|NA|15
TGTGCCATCAGGACGGGGGGCGGGGGAACAGATACGCAGTATTTT
CAIRTGGGGTDTQYF
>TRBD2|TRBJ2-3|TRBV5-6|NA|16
TGTGCCAGCAGCTTGGACCTAGCGGGGGGGACAGATACGCAGTATTTT
CASSLDLAGGTDTQYF
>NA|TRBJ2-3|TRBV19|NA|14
TGTGCCAGTAGTATAGGAGGGTTTGAGGATACGCAGTATTTT
CASSIGGFEDTQYF
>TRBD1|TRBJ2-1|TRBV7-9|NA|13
TGTGCCAGCAGCCTAAGGGGGACAGGTCGTCAGTTCTTC
CASSLRGTGRQFF
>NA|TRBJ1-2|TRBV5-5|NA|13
TGTGCCAGCAGCTACACAGGGAACTATGGCTACACCTTC
CASSYTGNYGYTF
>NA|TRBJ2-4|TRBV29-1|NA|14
TGCAGCGTTGAAGATCCGGCTAGCCCAAACATTCAGTACTTC
CSVEDPASPNIQYF
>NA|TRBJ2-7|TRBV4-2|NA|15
TGTGCCAGCAGCCAAGGAGGCCTTCCCCCCTACGAGCAGTACTTC
CASSQGGLPPYEQYF
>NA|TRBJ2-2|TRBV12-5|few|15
TGTGCTAGTGGTTTGGTAGCAGGGTCCGTCGGGGAGCTGTTTTTT
CASGLVAGSVGELFF
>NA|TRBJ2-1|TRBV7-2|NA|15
TGTGCCAGCAGCTTGGGGTGGGGAGGCTACAATGAGCAGTTCTTC
CASSLGWGGYNEQFF
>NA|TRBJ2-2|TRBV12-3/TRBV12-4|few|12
TGTGCCAGCTATATCTATCTGGGGGAGCTGTTTTTT
CASYIYLGELFF
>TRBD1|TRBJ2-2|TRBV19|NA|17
TGTGCCAGTAACGGACCGGGACAGCCGTCCTACACCGGGGAGCTGTTTTTT
CASNGPGQPSYTGELFF
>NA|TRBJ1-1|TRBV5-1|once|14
TGCGCCAGCAGCTTGGGGCTAGGAGGCACTGAAGCTTTCTTT
CASSLGLGGTEAFF
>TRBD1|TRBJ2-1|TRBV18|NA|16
TGTGCCAGCTCACCCTTCGATGGGACAGGGGACAATGAGCAGTTCTTC
CASSPFDGTGDNEQFF
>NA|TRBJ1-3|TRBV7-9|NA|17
TGTGCCAGCAGCCCAGGTTGGGGGCAGTGGTCTGGAAACACCATATATTTT
CASSPGWGQWSGNTIYF
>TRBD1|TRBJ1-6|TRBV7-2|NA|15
TGTGCCAGCAGCTCCGGGACAGGGGGTAATTCACCCCTCCACTTT
CASSSGTGGNSPLHF
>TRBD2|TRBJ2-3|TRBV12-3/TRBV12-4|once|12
TGTGCCACCCGGGGGGGGCAAGATACGCAGTATTTT
CATRGGQDTQYF
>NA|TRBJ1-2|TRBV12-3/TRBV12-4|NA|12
TGTGCCAGCAGTTTCAGGGTGGGTGGCTACACCTTC
CASSFRVGGYTF
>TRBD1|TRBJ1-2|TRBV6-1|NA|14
TGTGCCAGCAGTGAAGGGGGACAGAACTATGGCTACACCTTC
CASSEGGQNYGYTF
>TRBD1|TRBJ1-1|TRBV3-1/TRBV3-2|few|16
TGTGCCAGCAGCGGCCGGGACAGGGGTGTAAAGGCTGAAGCTTTCTTT
CASSGRDRGVKAEAFF
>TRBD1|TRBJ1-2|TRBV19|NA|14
TGTGCCAGTAGACTCCGGGACAGGGAATATGGCTACACCTTC
CASRLRDREYGYTF
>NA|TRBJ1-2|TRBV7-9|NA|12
TGTGCCAGCAGCTTGGCCGACTATGGCTACACCTTC
CASSLADYGYTF
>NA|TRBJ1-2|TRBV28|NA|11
TGTGCCAGCATGCAGGGTTATGGCTACACCTTC
CASMQGYGYTF
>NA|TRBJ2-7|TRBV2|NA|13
TGTGCCAGCAGTGTAGATCAGGGCCGCGAGCAGTACTTC
CASSVDQGREQYF
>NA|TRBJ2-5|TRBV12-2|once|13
TGTGCAAGTCGCCCCCAAGCCCGGGAGACCCAGTACTTC
CASRPQARETQYF
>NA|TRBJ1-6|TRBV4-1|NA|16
TGCGCCAGCAGCCAATACATCGAGGTGAGGAATTCACCCCTCCACTTT
CASSQYIEVRNSPLHF
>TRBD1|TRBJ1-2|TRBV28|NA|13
TGTGCCAGCAGTTTAGGGACAGTTTATGGCTACACCTTC
CASSLGTVYGYTF
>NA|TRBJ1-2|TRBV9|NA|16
TGTGCCAGCAGCGCAACCAGGGATTCGACGGACTATGGCTACACCTTC
CASSATRDSTDYGYTF
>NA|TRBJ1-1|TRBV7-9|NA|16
TGTGCCAGCAGCAATACCCCCGGGGTCTCGGTCACTGAAGCTTTCTTT
CASSNTPGVSVTEAFF
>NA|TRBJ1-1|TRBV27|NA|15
TGTGCCAGCAGTTCACGGACGGCGGGGGTTGACGGAGCTTTCTTT
CASSSRTAGVDGAFF
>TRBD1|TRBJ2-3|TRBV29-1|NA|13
TGCAGCGCCCGGACAGGGGGCCTAGATACGCAGTATTTT
CSARTGGLDTQYF
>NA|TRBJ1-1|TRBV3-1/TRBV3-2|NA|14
TGTGCCAGCAGGGGAGCGGGGACGAACACTGAAGCTTTCTTT
CASRGAGTNTEAFF
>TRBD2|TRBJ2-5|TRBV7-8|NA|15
TGTGCCAGCAGTTCGGGACTAGCGGGGGCAGGGACCCAGTACTTC
CASSSGLAGAGTQYF
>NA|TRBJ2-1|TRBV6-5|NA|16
TGTGCCAGCAGTTCCGCGACACCACCCTCCTACAATGAGCAGTTCTTC
CASSSATPPSYNEQFF
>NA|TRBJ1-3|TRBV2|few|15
TGTGCCAGCAGTGTGGACAGAAGCTCTGGAAACACCATATATTTT
CASSVDRSSGNTIYF